The 8 T cell receptor beta chains given below trace back to one sample, sequenced in a study of radiotherapy plus CTLA-4 blockade in lung cancer (dated by TCRdb to 2016 to 2018). Library method: the immunoSEQ multiplex PCR assay. TCRdb provides this immuneACCESS table in a form limited to in-frame rearrangements. Some clones are lacking; in checked studies, under half of them reflect an unresolved V gene, and why the rest are absent is not known. The sample table shows approximately 38,000 clones, and roughly 85% are seen once. The ten largest clonotypes hold 22% of the sample. Sample: peripheral blood, taken from a patient treated with radiotherapy plus ipilimumab. These receptor sequences come from a human donor with non-small cell lung cancer whose response to radiotherapy plus ipilimumab could not be evaluated.

The chain combines TRBV7-8 with TRBJ2-7; 9 bases align to TRBD1. V lost 1 base and J lost 4; bases outside the gene matches: 11. There are 17 residues in the CDR3. Germline V lookup: CDR1 SGHVS, CDR2 FQNEAQ. DNA of the CDR3: TGTGCCAGCAGCTTAGTAGGGGGTGGGACAGGGCCGTACGAGCAGTACTTC. This translates into CASSLVGGGTGPYEQYF.

In DNA, the CDR3 is TGTGCCAGCAGCCATAACAGGGTTCGTGGCTACACCTTC. It encodes CASSHNRVRGYTF. V and J are TRBV7-9 and TRBJ1-2, with D possibly TRBD1 on 6 matching bases. The CDR3 covers 13 residues. Trimming pared 5 bases from V and 7 bases from J, leaving 14 bases between. From germline, CDR1 is SEHNR and CDR2 FQNEAQ (reference sequence).

The V call is TRBV9, the J call TRBJ1-2, with 7 bases matching TRBD1. V was clipped by 0 bases and J by 4 bases; unmatched bases: 18. This CDR3 region has 19 residues. The germline V gene has CDR1 SGDLS and CDR2 YYNGEE. CDR3 DNA sequence: TGTGCCAGCAGCGTAGAAAAACGGGGAATGAGGGGACAGTTCTATGGCTACACCTTC. It encodes CASSVEKRGMRGQFYGYTF.

The gene calls are TRBV29-1 and TRBJ1-4; D is ambiguous. Trimming removed 8 bases at V and 5 bases at J, with 21 bases between. The germline CDR1 and CDR2 sequences are SQVTM and ANQGSEA. This CDR3 region has 15 residues. The CDR3 loop reads CSYQTRAGGNEKLFF. CDR3 nucleotide sequence: TGCAGCTACCAAACCCGGGCAGGAGGGAATGAAAAACTGTTTTTT.

The chain couples TRBV6-1 to TRBJ1-5; TRBD1 matches at 9 bases. This CDR3 has 15 amino acids. The junction had 1 base not matched to a gene; V was cut back by 0 bases and J by 4 bases. In germline, CDR1 is MNHNS, CDR2 SASEGT. The CDR3 coding sequence is TGTGCCAGCAGTGAAGCCGGGACAGGGAATCAGCCCCAGCATTTT. This encodes CASSEAGTGNQPQHF.

The V call is TRBV27, the J call TRBJ1-2; D is unresolved. V was trimmed by 0 bases and J by 8 bases, leaving 13 bases between them. The CDR3 has 14 residues. CDR1 is MNHEY, CDR2 SMNVEV, per germline (reference sequence). CDR3 residues: CASSLSRDSWGYTF. The CDR3 DNA reads as TGTGCCAGCAGTTTATCCCGAGACTCTTGGGGCTACACCTTC.

The CDR3: CASSDGQVGTQYF. In DNA form, the CDR3 reads TGTGCCAGCAGTGATGGCCAGGTGGGGACCCAGTACTTC. The chain joins TRBV2 to TRBJ2-5; D uncertain. Deletions cut 3 bases from V and 7 bases from J, with 12 bases between. Germline V CDR1 and CDR2: SNHLY, FYNNEI. The CDR3 has 13 amino acids.

The CDR3 spells CASSLLVGQNYEQYF. The CDR3 DNA reads as TGCGCCAGCAGCTTGTTGGTGGGGCAGAACTACGAGCAGTACTTC. The V call is TRBV5-1, the J call TRBJ2-7; D is possibly TRBD1 (5 bases). The CDR3 is 15 amino acids. V dropped 1 base and J dropped 3 bases, with 14 bases sitting between them. Germline V CDR1 and CDR2: SGHRS, YFSETQ.